This T cell receptor beta chain is drawn from a study of molecular identifiers for immune sequencing clone quantification. It was from approximately 22,000 to 940,000 sorted cells, with 10%, 30% or 50% RNA, that naive CD8 libraries came. This CDR3 contains 15 residues. Trimming removed 5 bases from V and 8 bases from J, with 18 bases in between. Each CDR3 protein is one row after TCRdb ran MiXCR on the PCR reads. The profile shows 600,000 to 650,000 distinct CDR3 sequences, just under 20% of them singletons. This clonotype was seen many times. The gene calls are TRBV12-3 or TRBV12-4 and TRBJ1-4; TRBD1 might be the D (6 bases). The sequencing sample was made of naive CD8+ T cells from blood, with Jurkat cell RNA spiked in. The subset denotes: FACS-sorted CD8+CD4-CCR7+CD45RA+ naive T cells. The TCR comes from a human donor in good health. Some libraries in this study had Jurkat cell RNA spiked in. CDR3 in amino acids: CASSPPGGGWEKLFF. The CDR3 DNA is TGTGCCAGCAGTCCCCCGGGAGGGGGTTGGGAAAAACTGTTTTTT.